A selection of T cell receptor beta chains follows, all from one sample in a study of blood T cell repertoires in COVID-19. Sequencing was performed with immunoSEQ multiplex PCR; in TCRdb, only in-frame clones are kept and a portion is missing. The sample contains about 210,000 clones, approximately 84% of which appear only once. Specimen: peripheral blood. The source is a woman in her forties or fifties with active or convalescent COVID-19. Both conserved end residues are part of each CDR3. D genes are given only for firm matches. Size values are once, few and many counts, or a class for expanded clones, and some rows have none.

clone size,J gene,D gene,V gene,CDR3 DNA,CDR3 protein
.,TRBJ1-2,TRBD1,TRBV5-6,TGTGCCAGCAGGGGTGGGACAGGCGCTGGCTACACCTTC,CASRGGTGAGYTF
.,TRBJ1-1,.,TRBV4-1,TGCGCCAGCAGCCAGGGGGGGGCTGGCGGCGGGAGCGGTAACACTGAAGCTTTCTTT,CASSQGGAGGGSGNTEAFF
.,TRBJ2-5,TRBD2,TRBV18,TGTGCCAGCTCGGCGGGAGGGCCAAACCAAGAGACCCAGTACTTC,CASSAGGPNQETQYF
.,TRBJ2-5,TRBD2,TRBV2,TGTGCCAGCAGGGAGACAGGAGCGGGACTAGAGAAGACCCAGTACTTC,CASRETGAGLEKTQYF
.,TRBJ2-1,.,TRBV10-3,TGTGCCATCTCTCCTCAGGCGAATGAGCAGTTCTTC,CAISPQANEQFF
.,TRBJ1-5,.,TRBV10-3,TGTGCCATCAGTGAGTCGGGGGGAAACCAGCCCCAGCATTTT,CAISESGGNQPQHF
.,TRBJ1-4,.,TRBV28,TGTGCCAGCAGTTTGGGAGGTAATGAAAAACTGTTTTTT,CASSLGGNEKLFF
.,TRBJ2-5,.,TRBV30,TGTGCCTGGACGAGCGCACAAGAGACCCAGTACTTC,CAWTSAQETQYF
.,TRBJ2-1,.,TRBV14,TGTGCCAGCAGCCAAGACCCCTGGGGCAGGGGGCAGTTCTTC,CASSQDPWGRGQFF
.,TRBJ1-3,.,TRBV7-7,TGTGCCAGCAGCTTATCGGCAGGGGCTGGAAACACCATATATTTT,CASSLSAGAGNTIYF
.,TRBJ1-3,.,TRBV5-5,TGTGCCAGCAGCTTGAGGGGCCCACCTGGAGCTGGAAACACCATATATTTT,CASSLRGPPGAGNTIYF
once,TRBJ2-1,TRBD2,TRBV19,TGTGCCAGTAGTAGGGGACTAGCGGGATTCAATGAGCAGTTCTTC,CASSRGLAGFNEQFF
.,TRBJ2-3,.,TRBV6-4,TGTGCCAGCAGTGACAGCACAGAAACGGATACGCAGTATTTT,CASSDSTETDTQYF
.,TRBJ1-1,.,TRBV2,TGTGCCAGCAGTGGGGTTTCGATCCGGGGGTTCACTGAAGCTTTCTTT,CASSGVSIRGFTEAFF
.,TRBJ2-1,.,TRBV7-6,TGTGCCAGCAGCTTAGCGGCAGGGTTCCACAATGAGCAGTTCTTC,CASSLAAGFHNEQFF
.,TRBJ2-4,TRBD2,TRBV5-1,TGCGCCAGCAGCCTCTCTAGCGGACAAAACATTCAGTACTTC,CASSLSSGQNIQYF
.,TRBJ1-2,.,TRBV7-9,TGTGCCAGCAGCGCCTACAGGGAAGGCTATGGCTACACCTTC,CASSAYREGYGYTF
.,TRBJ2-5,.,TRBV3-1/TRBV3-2,TGTGCCAGCCGCACTAGCTACGGTGAGACCCAGTACTTC,CASRTSYGETQYF
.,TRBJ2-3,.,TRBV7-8,TGTGCCAGCAGCATAGAACGGACAGAAACAGATACGCAGTATTTT,CASSIERTETDTQYF